These 24 T cell receptor beta chains came from one sample sequenced in a study of blood T cell repertoires in COVID-19. Data came from immunoSEQ multiplex PCR; TCRdb stores just in-frame clones and leaves some out. The sample includes about 150,000 clones, roughly 90% of them seen just once. The specimen was PBMCs or T cells enriched from blood (not recorded which). Receptor source: a woman in her thirties or forties who had been exposed to COVID-19.

This clone was recorded only once. The rearrangement joins TRBV28 to TRBJ2-5; possibly TRBD2 for D (5 bases). There are 14 residues in the CDR3. V was trimmed by 9 bases and J by 5 bases, leaving 19 bases between them. Germline V gene data show CDR1 as MDHEN and CDR2 as SYDVKM. In DNA, the CDR3 is TGTGCCAGTAAGGACTGGGGTAGAGGCGAGACCCAGTACTTC. Its translation: CASKDWGRGETQYF.

V is TRBV5-1 and J is TRBJ2-3; 15 bases align to TRBD2. CDR3 size: 15 residues. V was pared by 4 bases and J by 11 bases, with 8 bases of the junction left unmatched. CDR1 and CDR2 from the germline V gene are SGHRS and YFSETQ. As DNA, the CDR3 is TGCGCCAGCAGCGCCGGACTAGCGGGAGGGCAAATGCAGTATTTT. Its translation: CASSAGLAGGQMQYF.

The chain recombines TRBV7-9 with TRBJ2-1; 13 bases map to TRBD2. The germline gives CDR1 SEHNR, CDR2 FQNEAQ (reference sequence). The CDR3 is 17 residues long. J was trimmed by 6 bases and V by 5 bases; bases with no gene match: 10. CDR3 sequence (DNA): TGTGCCAGCAGCCGACCCAGGACTAGCGGGAGTGGCAATGAGCAGTTCTTC. This encodes CASSRPRTSGSGNEQFF.

The J gene is TRBJ2-7, the V gene TRBV4-3, with 14 bases that match TRBD2. The CDR3 is 19 amino acids. Unmatched junction bases numbered 11, after V lost 3 bases and J lost 1 base. Germline CDR1 and CDR2: LGHNA and YSLEER. CDR3 sequence: CASSQDQGLAGDGSYEQYF. The CDR3 bases are TGCGCCAGCAGCCAGGACCAGGGACTAGCGGGAGATGGATCCTACGAGCAGTACTTC.

This clone was seen a single time. The chain uses TRBV7-6 and TRBJ1-2, with TRBD1 matching over 8 bases. From germline, CDR1 is SGHVS and CDR2 FNYEAQ. The V segment lost 1 base and the J segment 7 bases; nucleotides outside the gene matches: 11. The CDR3 spans 16 residues. CDR3 DNA: TGTGCCAGCAGCTTAGACTCAGGGGGCGCTTACGCTGGCTACACCTTC. Amino acids: CASSLDSGGAYAGYTF.

A few counts support this clone. The chain is built from TRBV3-1 (or the pseudogene TRBV3-2) and TRBJ1-3; no clear D gene. Trimming left V 1 base short and J 0 bases short, with 10 bases between. In germline, CDR1 is LGHDT, CDR2 YNNKEL (reference sequence). The CDR3 covers 16 residues. The CDR3 here is CASSQASASSGNTIYF. The CDR3 DNA sequence: TGTGCCAGCAGCCAAGCTTCAGCGAGCTCTGGAAACACCATATATTTT.

This clone was counted a single time. The chain combines TRBV13 with TRBJ1-1; 7 nucleotides line up with TRBD1. The junction had 7 bases not matched to a gene; V was cut back by 5 bases and J by 10 bases. Germline values: CDR1 PRHDT, CDR2 FYEKMQ (reference sequence). The CDR3 spans 12 residues. The CDR3: CASSRDRVTAFF. CDR3 bases: TGTGCCAGCAGCCGCGACAGGGTTACAGCTTTCTTT.

V is TRBV19 and J is TRBJ2-5; 8 bases are a match to TRBD2. V was clipped by 6 bases and J by 5 bases; unmatched bases: 5. Germline V lookup: CDR1 LNHDA, CDR2 SQIVND (reference sequence). The CDR3 spans 13 residues. In DNA form, the CDR3 reads TGTGCCAGTAGGCGGGGCGGGAGGGAGACCCAGTACTTC. This translates into CASRRGGRETQYF.

The rearrangement joins TRBV2 to TRBJ2-7, with TRBD1 identical over 7 bases. CDR1 is SNHLY and CDR2 is FYNNEI in the germline V gene. Unmatched junction bases numbered 7, after V lost 8 bases and J lost 3 bases. The CDR3 loop spans 13 amino acids. The CDR3 region is CASRTGTVYEQYF. The CDR3, as DNA: TGTGCCAGCCGGACGGGGACAGTCTACGAGCAGTACTTC.

The chain joins TRBV3-1 (or the pseudogene TRBV3-2) to TRBJ2-5, with TRBD2 matching over 11 bases. This CDR3 is 15 amino acids long. Germline CDR1 and CDR2: LGHDT and YNNKEL (reference sequence). V lost 4 bases, J lost 9 bases, and 10 bases stayed unmatched. The CDR3 coding sequence is TGTGCCAGCAGCCTCCGCGGGCTAGCGGGGGGCCCCCAGTACTTC. Its protein is CASSLRGLAGGPQYF.

This clone was recorded once. V usage is TRBV5-1 and J usage is TRBJ2-3, with 7 bases that match TRBD1. The CDR3 runs to 16 residues. The germline V gene has CDR1 SGHRS and CDR2 YFSETQ. The V and J ends lost 3 bases and 3 bases, in that order; junction bases with no gene match: 10. The CDR3 loop reads CASSSLTGSVTDTQYF. The DNA for the CDR3 is TGCGCCAGCAGCTCCCTGACAGGGTCGGTAACAGATACGCAGTATTTT.

The chain joins TRBV6-5 to TRBJ1-6; D unresolved. V was trimmed by 5 bases and J by 13 bases, leaving 15 bases between them. Germline V gene sequence: CDR1 MNHEY, CDR2 SVGAGI. This CDR3 region has 13 residues. DNA of the CDR3: TGTGCCAGCAGTCCTGAGACACGACGGCCCCTCCACTTT. Protein: CASSPETRRPLHF.

CDR3 DNA sequence: TGTGCCAGCTGGGACAGTGGCACAGATACGCAGTATTTT. Translating it yields CASWDSGTDTQYF. This chain connects TRBV2 to TRBJ2-3; 7 positions match TRBD1. The CDR3 totals 13 residues. J gave up 1 base and V 8 bases, and 3 bases lay outside the gene matches. The germline V gene has CDR1 SNHLY and CDR2 FYNNEI.

The gene calls are TRBV5-6 and TRBJ1-1; 8 bases fit TRBD1. CDR3 length equals 13 residues. The V segment lost 5 bases and the J segment 7 bases; nucleotides outside the gene matches: 7. Germline CDR1 is SGHDT and CDR2 is YYEEEE. This CDR3 is CASRRDRGGEAFF. CDR3 nucleotide sequence: TGTGCCAGCAGGCGTGACAGGGGTGGTGAAGCTTTCTTT.

The J gene is TRBJ2-1, the V gene TRBV5-1; 9 bases map to TRBD1. The CDR3 loop spans 15 amino acids. Germline V gene data show CDR1 as SGHRS and CDR2 as YFSETQ. Losses at the gene ends were 4 bases for V and 5 bases for J; bases not matched to a gene: 7. CDR3 nucleotides: TGCGCCAGCAGCCCGAGACAGGGGGTGAACAATGAGCAGTTCTTC. Encoded protein: CASSPRQGVNNEQFF.

The chain's CDR3 is CASSLGGTSSNEQFF. In DNA, the CDR3 is TGTGCCAGCAGCTTAGGAGGGACTAGCAGCAATGAGCAGTTCTTC. J is TRBJ2-1 and V is TRBV7-2; the match to TRBD2 covers 9 bases. The ends lost 1 base at V and 6 bases at J; junction bases unmatched: 4. The CDR3 loop spans 15 amino acids. CDR1 and CDR2 (germline): SGHTA, FQGNSA.

This clone was counted a single time. The chain is built from TRBV18 and TRBJ1-1; unclear D gene. The germline CDR1 and CDR2 sequences are KGHSH and LQKENI. V gave up 3 bases and J gave up 1 base, with 6 bases separating them. The CDR3 has 13 amino acids. CDR3: CASSPRQNTEAFF. CDR3 sequence (DNA): TGTGCCAGCTCACCGCGACAGAACACTGAAGCTTTCTTT.

The chain recombines TRBV19 with TRBJ2-7, with 10 bases aligning to TRBD2. The length of the CDR3 is 16 residues. V dropped 3 bases and J dropped 2; count of bases not matched to a gene: 7. Germline loops: CDR1 LNHDA, CDR2 SQIVND (reference sequence). This chain's CDR3 is CASSMVSGGPTYEQYF. CDR3 bases: TGTGCCAGTAGTATGGTTAGCGGGGGGCCTACCTACGAGCAGTACTTC.

This chain joins TRBV19 and TRBJ1-1, with 8 bases aligning to TRBD1. J lost 6 bases, V lost 2 bases, and 5 bases had no gene match. CDR1 LNHDA and CDR2 SQIVND come from the germline V gene (reference sequence). The CDR3 is 14 amino acids. In DNA form, the CDR3 reads TGTGCCAGTAGTATACCGGGGACAGGCGCTGAAGCTTTCTTT. Translating it yields CASSIPGTGAEAFF.

The V and J genes are TRBV28 and TRBJ1-5; D remains unclear. This CDR3 spans 12 amino acids. Germline V lookup: CDR1 MDHEN, CDR2 SYDVKM. Trimming took 11 bases from V and 5 from J, leaving 13 bases between them. As DNA, the CDR3 is TGTGCCTGCCGATATCGGGATCAGCCCCAGCATTTT. It specifies CACRYRDQPQHF.

This sequence joins TRBV14 and TRBJ1-3; 9 positions agree with TRBD1. Per the germline V gene, CDR1 is SGHDN and CDR2 is FVKESK. V lost 4 bases to trimming and J lost 0 bases; unmatched junction nucleotides: 10. This CDR3 is built from 18 residues. The CDR3 bases are TGTGCCAGCAGCCCCCGGGACAGGGTTTATGGCTCTGGAAACACCATATATTTT. Translating gives CASSPRDRVYGSGNTIYF.

The genes are TRBV21-1 and TRBJ2-4; the D call in the table, TRBD2, was not verified against the DNA. TRBV21-1 is described as a pseudogene. The CDR3 is made up of 18 amino acids. The CDR3 is CASSRRRLAVLAKNIQYF. CDR3 DNA: TGTGCCAGCAGCAGACGTAGGTTAGCGGTACTAGCCAAAAACATTCAGTACTTC.

V gene TRBV5-8 combines with J gene TRBJ2-3; 7 bases line up with TRBD1. The CDR3 extends over 14 amino acids. The V gene end was trimmed by 4 bases and the J gene end by 1 base; junction bases not matched to a gene: 3. Germline V gene sequence: CDR1 SGHTS, CDR2 YDEGEE. The CDR3 is CASSLDRGTDTQYF. CDR3 DNA sequence: TGTGCCAGCAGCCTAGACAGGGGCACAGATACGCAGTATTTT. Complete variable domain (other parts from reference TRBV5-8 and TRBJ2-3): EAGVTQSPTHLIKTRGQQATLRCSPISGHTSVYWYQQALGLGLQFLLWYDEGEERNRGNFPPRFSGRQFPNYSSELNVNALELEDSALYLCASSLDRGTDTQYFGPGTRLTVL.

The genes are TRBV29-1 and TRBJ1-1, with 8 bases identical to TRBD1. Looked up from germline, CDR1 is SQVTM and CDR2 is ANQGSEA. The V segment lost 4 bases and the J segment 7 bases; nucleotides outside the gene matches: 2. The CDR3 covers 11 residues. The CDR3 DNA follows: TGCAGCGTTGCGGGACAGGTTGAAGCTTTCTTT. This encodes CSVAGQVEAFF.